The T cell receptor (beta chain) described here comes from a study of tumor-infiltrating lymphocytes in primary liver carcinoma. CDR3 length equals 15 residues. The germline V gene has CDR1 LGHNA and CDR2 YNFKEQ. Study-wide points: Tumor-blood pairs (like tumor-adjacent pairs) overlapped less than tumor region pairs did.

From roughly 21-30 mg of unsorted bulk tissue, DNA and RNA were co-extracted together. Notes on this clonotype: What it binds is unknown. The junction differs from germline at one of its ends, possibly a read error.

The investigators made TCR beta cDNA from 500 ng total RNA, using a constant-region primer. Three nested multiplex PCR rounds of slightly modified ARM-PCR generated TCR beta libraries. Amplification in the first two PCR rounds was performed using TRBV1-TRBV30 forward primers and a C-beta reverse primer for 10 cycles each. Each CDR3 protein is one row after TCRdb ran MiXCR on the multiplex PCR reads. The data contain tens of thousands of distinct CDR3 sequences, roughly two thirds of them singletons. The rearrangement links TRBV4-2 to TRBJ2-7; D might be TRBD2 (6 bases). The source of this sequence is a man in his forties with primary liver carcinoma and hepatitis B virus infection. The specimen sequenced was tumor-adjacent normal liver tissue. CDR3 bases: TGTGCCGGCAGCCAAGCTCTAGCGACCCACTACGAGCAATACTTC. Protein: CAGSQALATHYEQYF.